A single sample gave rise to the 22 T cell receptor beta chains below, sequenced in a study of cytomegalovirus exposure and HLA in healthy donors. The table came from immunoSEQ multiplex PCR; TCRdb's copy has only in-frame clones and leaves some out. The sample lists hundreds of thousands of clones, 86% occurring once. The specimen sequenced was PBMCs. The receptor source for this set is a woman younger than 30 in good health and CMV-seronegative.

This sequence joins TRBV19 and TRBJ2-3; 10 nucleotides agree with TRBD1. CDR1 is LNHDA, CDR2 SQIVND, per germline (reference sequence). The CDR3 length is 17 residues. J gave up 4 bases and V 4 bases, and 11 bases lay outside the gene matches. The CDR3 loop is CASSTRPTGGLADTQYF. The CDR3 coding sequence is TGTGCCAGTAGTACCCGGCCGACAGGGGGCTTGGCAGATACGCAGTATTTT.

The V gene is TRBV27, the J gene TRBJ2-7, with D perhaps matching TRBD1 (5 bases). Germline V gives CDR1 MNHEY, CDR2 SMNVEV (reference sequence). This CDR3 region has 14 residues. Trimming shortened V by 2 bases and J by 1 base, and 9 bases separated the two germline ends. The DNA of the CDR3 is TGTGCCAGCAGTTTAAAGGCAGGGTCCTACGAGCAGTACTTC. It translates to CASSLKAGSYEQYF.

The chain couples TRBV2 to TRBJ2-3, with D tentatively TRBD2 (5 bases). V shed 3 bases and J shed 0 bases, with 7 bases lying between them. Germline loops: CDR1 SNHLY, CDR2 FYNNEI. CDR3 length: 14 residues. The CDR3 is CASSERRSTDTQYF. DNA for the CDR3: TGTGCCAGCAGTGAGCGGAGGAGCACAGATACGCAGTATTTT.

CDR3 in DNA: TGCGCCAGCAGCCTAACCCCACTACGCTCCGGGGGGACAGGGGATTTTGGGCAGTTCTTC. Translated, it gives CASSLTPLRSGGTGDFGQFF. This chain uses TRBV5-1 with TRBJ2-1; 10 bases are a match to TRBD1. The length of the CDR3 is 20 residues. Germline CDR1 reads SGHRS; CDR2 reads YFSETQ. V lost 4 bases and J lost 12; bases outside the gene matches: 28.

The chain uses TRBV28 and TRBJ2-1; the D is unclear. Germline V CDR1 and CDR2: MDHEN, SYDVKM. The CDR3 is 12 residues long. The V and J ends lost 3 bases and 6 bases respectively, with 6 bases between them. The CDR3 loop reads CASSLLSNEQFF. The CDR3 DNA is TGTGCCAGCAGTTTGTTGAGCAATGAGCAGTTCTTC.

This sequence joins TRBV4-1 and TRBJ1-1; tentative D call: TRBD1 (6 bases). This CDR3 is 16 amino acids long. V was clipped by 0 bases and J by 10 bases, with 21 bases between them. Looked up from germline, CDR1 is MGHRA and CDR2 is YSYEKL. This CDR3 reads CASSQDRAAGGAVAFF. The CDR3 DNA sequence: TGCGCCAGCAGCCAAGATAGGGCCGCTGGGGGGGCGGTAGCTTTCTTT.

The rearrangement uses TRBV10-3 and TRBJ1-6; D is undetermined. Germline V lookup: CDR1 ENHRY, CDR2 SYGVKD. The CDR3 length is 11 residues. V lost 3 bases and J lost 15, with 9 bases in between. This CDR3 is CAISDTRHLHF. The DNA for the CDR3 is TGTGCCATCAGTGATACTAGACACCTCCACTTT.

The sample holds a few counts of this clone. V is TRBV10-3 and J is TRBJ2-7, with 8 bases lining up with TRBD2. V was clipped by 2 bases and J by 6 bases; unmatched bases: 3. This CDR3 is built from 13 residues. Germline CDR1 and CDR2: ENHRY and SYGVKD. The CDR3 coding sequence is TGTGCCATCAGTGAGGGACTAGCACCCGAGCAGTACTTC. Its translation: CAISEGLAPEQYF.

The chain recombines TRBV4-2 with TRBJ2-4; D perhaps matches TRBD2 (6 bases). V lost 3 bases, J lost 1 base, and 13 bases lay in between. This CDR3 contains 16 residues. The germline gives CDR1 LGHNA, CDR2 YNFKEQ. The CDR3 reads CASSHVVTSAKNIQYF. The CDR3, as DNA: TGTGCCAGCAGCCATGTAGTGACTAGTGCCAAAAACATTCAGTACTTC.

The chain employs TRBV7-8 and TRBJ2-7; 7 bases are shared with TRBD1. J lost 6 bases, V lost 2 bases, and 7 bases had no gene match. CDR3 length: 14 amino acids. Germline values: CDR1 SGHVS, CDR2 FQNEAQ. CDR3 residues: CASSLPGQDREQYF. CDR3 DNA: TGTGCCAGCAGCTTACCTGGACAGGACCGCGAGCAGTACTTC.

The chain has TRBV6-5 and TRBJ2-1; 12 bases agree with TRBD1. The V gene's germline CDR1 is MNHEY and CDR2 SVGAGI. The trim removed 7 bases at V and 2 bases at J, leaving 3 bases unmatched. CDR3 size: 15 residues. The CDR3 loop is CASKGDRGPYNEQFF. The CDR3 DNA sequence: TGTGCCAGCAAGGGGGACAGGGGGCCCTACAATGAGCAGTTCTTC.

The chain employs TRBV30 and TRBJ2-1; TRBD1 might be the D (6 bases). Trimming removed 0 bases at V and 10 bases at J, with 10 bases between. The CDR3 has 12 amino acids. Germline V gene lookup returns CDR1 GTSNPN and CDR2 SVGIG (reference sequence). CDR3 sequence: CAWSVRDIEQFF. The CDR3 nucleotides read TGTGCCTGGAGTGTACGGGACATCGAGCAGTTCTTC.

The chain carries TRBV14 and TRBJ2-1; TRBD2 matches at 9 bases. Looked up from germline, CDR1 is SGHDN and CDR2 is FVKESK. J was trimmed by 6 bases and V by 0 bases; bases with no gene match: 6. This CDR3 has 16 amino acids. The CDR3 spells CASSQDRLAGLNEQFF. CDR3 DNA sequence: TGTGCCAGCAGCCAAGATCGTCTAGCGGGACTCAATGAGCAGTTCTTC.

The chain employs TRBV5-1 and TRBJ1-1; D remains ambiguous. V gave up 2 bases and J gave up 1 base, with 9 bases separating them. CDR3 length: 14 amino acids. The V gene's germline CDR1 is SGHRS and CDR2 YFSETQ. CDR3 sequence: CASSFTKTNTEAFF. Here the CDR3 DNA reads TGCGCCAGCAGCTTCACTAAGACGAACACTGAAGCTTTCTTT.

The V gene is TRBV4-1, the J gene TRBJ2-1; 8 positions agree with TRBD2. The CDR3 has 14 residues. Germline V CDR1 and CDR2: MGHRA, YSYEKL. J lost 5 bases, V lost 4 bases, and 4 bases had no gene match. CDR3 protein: CASSRGLVDNEQFF. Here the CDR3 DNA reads TGCGCCAGCAGCCGGGGACTAGTAGACAATGAGCAGTTCTTC.

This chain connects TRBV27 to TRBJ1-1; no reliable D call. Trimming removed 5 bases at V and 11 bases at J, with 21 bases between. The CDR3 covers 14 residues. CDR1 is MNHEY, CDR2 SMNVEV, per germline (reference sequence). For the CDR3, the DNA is TGTGCCAGCAGTCCCCTGAATATCGCGAGGGAGGCTTTCTTT. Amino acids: CASSPLNIAREAFF.

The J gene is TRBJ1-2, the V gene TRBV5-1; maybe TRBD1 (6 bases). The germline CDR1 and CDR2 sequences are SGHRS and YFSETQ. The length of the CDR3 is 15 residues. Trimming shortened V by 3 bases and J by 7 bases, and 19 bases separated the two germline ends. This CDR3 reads CASSSIRARGSGYTF. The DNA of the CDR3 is TGCGCCAGCAGCTCGATTCGAGCCAGGGGAAGTGGCTACACCTTC.

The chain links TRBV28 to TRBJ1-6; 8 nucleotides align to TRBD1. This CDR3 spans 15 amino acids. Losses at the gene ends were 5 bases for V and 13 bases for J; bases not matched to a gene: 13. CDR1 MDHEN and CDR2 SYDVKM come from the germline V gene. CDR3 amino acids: CASSPPGRGRGPLHF. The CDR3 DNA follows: TGTGCCAGCAGTCCCCCCGGCAGGGGGCGCGGCCCCCTCCACTTT.

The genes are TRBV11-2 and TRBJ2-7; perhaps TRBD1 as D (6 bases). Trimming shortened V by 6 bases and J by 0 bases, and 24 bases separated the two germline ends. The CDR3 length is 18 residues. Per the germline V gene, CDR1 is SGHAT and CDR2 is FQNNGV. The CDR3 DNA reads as TGTGCCAGCAGGAAATTGGGCAGGGGCGTTGGAAGCTCCTACGAGCAGTACTTC. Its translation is CASRKLGRGVGSSYEQYF.

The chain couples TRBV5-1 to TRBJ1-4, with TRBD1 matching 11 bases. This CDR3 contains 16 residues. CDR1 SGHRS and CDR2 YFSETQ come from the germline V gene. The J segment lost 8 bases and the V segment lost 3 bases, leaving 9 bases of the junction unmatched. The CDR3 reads CASSSDRDRGEEKLFF. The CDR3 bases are TGCGCCAGCAGCTCAGACCGGGACAGGGGGGAGGAAAAACTGTTTTTT.

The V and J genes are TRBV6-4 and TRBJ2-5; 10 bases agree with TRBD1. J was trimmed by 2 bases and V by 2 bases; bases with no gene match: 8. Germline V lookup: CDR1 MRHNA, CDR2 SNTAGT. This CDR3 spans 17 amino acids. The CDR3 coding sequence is TGTGCCAGCAGTGACCCGGACGGACAGGGGGAACAAGAGACCCAGTACTTC. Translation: CASSDPDGQGEQETQYF.

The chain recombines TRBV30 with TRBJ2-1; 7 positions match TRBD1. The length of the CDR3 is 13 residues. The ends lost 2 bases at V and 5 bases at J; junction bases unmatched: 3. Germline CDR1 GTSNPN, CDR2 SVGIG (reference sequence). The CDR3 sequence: CAWSQDRDNEQFF. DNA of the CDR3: TGTGCCTGGAGTCAAGACAGGGACAATGAGCAGTTCTTC.